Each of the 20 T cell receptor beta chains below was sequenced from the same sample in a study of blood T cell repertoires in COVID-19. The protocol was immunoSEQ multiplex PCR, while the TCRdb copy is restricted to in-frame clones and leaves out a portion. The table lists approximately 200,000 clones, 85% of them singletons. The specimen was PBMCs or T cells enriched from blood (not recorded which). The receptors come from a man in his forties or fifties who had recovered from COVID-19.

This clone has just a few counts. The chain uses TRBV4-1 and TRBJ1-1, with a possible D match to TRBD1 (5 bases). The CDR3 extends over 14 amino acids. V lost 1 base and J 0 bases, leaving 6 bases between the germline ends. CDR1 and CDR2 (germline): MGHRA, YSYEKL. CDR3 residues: CASSQGRVNTEAFF. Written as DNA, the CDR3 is TGCGCCAGCAGCCAAGGCAGGGTGAACACTGAAGCTTTCTTT.

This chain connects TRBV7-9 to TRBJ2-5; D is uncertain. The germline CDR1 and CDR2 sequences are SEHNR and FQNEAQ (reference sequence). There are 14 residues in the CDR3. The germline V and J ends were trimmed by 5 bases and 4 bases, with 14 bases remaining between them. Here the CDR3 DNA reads TGTGCCAGCAGCCGCGGCCTCGAGCGAGAGACCCAGTACTTC. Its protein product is CASSRGLERETQYF.

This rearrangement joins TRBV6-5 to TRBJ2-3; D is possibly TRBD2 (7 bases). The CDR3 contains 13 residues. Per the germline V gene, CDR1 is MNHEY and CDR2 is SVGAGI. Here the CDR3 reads CAAGAGVWDTQYF. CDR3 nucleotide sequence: TGTGCGGCGGGAGCAGGGGTTTGGGATACGCAGTATTTT.

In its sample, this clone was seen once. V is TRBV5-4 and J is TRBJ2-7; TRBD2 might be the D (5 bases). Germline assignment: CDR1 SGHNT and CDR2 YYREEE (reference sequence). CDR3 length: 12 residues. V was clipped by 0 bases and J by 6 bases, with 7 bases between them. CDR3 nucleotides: TGTGCCAGCAGCTTGGCTAGCCGCGAGCAGTACTTC. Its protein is CASSLASREQYF.

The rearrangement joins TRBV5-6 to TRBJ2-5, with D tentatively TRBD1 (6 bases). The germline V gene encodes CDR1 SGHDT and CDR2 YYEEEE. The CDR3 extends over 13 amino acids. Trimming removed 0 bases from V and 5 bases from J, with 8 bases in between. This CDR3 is CASSLAGAETQYF. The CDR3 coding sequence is TGTGCCAGCAGCTTGGCAGGGGCTGAGACCCAGTACTTC.

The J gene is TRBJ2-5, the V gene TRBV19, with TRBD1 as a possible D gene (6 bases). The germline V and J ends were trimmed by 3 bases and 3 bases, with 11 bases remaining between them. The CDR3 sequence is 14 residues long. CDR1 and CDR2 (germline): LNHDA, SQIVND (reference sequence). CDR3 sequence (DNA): TGTGCCAGTAGTATGAAGGGGGTGGAAGAGACCCAGTACTTC. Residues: CASSMKGVEETQYF.

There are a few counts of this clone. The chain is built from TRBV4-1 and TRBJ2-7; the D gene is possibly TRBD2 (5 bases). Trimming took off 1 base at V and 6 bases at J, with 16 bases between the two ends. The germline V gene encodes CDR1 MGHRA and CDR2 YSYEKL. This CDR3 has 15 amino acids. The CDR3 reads CASSQGGQFGGEQYF. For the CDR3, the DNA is TGCGCCAGCAGCCAAGGAGGCCAGTTCGGAGGCGAGCAGTACTTC.

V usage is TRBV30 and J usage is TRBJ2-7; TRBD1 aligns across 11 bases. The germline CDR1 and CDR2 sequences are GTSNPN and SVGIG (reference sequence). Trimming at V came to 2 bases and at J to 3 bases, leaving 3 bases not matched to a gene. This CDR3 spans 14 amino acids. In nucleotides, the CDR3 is TGTGCCTGGAGTCCCGGGACAGGGGGCTACGAGCAGTACTTC. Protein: CAWSPGTGGYEQYF.

CDR3 sequence (DNA): TGTGCCAGCAGTCTAAGGTCGGCAGGGGCCTACGAGCAGTACTTC. Its translation is CASSLRSAGAYEQYF. The J gene is TRBJ2-7, the V gene TRBV28, with D maybe TRBD1 (6 bases). The CDR3 totals 15 residues. V was trimmed by 5 bases and J by 2 bases, leaving 16 bases between them. CDR1 is MDHEN, CDR2 SYDVKM, per germline.

The CDR3 protein is CASSPGSGQGASVWGTQYF. CDR3 coding DNA: TGTGCCAGCAGCCCGGGTTCGGGACAGGGGGCTTCTGTTTGGGGGACCCAGTACTTC. The chain is built from TRBV5-6 and TRBJ2-5; 12 bases match TRBD1. Germline CDR1 SGHDT, CDR2 YYEEEE. The CDR3 covers 19 residues. With V trimmed by 4 bases and J by 7 bases, 20 bases remained unmatched.

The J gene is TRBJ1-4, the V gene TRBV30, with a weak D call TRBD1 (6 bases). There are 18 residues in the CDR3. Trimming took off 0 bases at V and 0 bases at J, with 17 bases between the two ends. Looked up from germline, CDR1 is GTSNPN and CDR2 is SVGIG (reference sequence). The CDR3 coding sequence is TGTGCCTGGAGTGTACAGGGTGGCAGGAGTGCAACTAATGAAAAACTGTTTTTT. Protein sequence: CAWSVQGGRSATNEKLFF.

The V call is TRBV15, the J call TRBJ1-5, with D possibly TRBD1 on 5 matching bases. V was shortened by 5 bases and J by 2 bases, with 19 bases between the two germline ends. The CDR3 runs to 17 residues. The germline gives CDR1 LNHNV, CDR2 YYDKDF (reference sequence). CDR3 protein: CATSSPKGFWGNQPQHF. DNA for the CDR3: TGTGCCACCAGCTCCCCTAAGGGGTTTTGGGGCAATCAGCCCCAGCATTTT.

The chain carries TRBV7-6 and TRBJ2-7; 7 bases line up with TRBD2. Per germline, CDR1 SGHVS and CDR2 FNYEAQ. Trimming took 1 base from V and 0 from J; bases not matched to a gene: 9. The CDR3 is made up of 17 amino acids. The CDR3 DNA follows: TGTGCCAGCAGCTTAGGGGGCGGGAGACTGGGCTCCTACGAGCAGTACTTC. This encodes CASSLGGGRLGSYEQYF.

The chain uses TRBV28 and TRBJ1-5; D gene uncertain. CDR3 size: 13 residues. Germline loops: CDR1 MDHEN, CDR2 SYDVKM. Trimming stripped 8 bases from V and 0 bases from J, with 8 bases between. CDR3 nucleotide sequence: TGTGCCAGCCGAATAGATAGCAATCAGCCCCAGCATTTT. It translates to CASRIDSNQPQHF.

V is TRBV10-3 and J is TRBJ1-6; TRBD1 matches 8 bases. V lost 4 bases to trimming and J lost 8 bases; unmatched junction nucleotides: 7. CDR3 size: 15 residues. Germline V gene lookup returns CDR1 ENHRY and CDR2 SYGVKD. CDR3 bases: TGTGCCATCAGTGCAGGGGGCGACGCAGATTCACCCCTCCACTTT. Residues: CAISAGGDADSPLHF.

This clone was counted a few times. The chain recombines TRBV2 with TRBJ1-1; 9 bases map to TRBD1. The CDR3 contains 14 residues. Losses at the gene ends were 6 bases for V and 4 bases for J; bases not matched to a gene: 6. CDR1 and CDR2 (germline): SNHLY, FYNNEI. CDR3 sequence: CASSKGQGSTEAFF. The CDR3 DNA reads TGTGCCAGCAGCAAAGGACAGGGGAGCACTGAAGCTTTCTTT.

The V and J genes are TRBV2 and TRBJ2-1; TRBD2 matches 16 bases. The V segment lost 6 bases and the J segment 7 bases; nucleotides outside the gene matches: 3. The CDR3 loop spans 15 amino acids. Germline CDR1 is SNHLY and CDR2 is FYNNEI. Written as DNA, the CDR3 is TGTGCCAGCAGCGGGACTAGCGGGAGGGAAAATGAGCAGTTCTTC. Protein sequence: CASSGTSGRENEQFF.

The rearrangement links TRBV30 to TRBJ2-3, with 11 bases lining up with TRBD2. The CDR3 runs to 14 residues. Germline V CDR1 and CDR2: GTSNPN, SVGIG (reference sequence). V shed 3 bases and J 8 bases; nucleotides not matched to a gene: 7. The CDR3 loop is CAWRLAGGQGTQYF. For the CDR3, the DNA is TGTGCCTGGAGGCTAGCGGGAGGCCAAGGTACGCAGTATTTT.

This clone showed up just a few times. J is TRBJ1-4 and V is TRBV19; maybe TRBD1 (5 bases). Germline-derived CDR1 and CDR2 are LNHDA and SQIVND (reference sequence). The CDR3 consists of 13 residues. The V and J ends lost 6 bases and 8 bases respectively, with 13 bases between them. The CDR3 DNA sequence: TGTGCCAGTAGAATGGAGGGGTTGGAAAAACTGTTTTTT. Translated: CASRMEGLEKLFF.

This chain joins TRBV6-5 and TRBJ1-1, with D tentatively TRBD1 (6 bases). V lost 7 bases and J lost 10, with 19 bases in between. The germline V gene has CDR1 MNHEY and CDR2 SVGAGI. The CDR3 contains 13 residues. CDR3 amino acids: CASNFLQGGAAFF. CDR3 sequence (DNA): TGTGCCAGCAATTTTTTACAGGGCGGCGCAGCTTTCTTT.